This record concerns one T cell receptor beta chain sequence. The data stem from a study of radiotherapy plus CTLA-4 blockade in lung cancer. Libraries were prepared by immunoSEQ multiplex PCR; TCRdb keeps only in-frame clonotypes and omits some of them. The sample records about 120,000 clones, approximately 90% being singletons. The CDR3 sequence is 10 residues long. From germline, CDR1 is SQVTM and CDR2 ANQGSEA. V was shortened by 7 bases and J by 0 bases, with 3 bases between the two germline ends. The chain employs TRBV29-1 and TRBJ2-5; no reliable D call. Sequenced material: peripheral blood, taken from a patient treated with radiotherapy plus ipilimumab. The receptor comes from a human donor with non-small cell lung cancer that progressed on radiotherapy plus ipilimumab. The DNA for the CDR3 is TGCAGCGCTCACCAAGAGACCCAGTACTTC. Its protein product is CSAHQETQYF.